The 3 T cell receptor beta chains presented below share a single source sample, sequenced in a study of neurological immune-mediated disorders. TCRdb re-called the 5' RACE reads through MiXCR, storing one row per CDR3 protein. The sample holds 80,000 to 85,000 distinct CDR3 sequences; 2% to 3% are singletons and the top ten take around 1.1%. Material for sequencing was PBMCs. The receptors derive from a woman aged 25 to 39 with multiple sclerosis.

In its sample, this clonotype was seen many times. J is TRBJ2-7 and V is TRBV21-1. TRBV21-1 is an annotated pseudogene. CDR3 length: 13 residues. In DNA, the CDR3 is TGTGCCAGGCGGACGCCGACGTCCAGCGAGCAGTACTTC. Protein sequence: CARRTPTSSEQYF.

This clonotype was seen repeatedly, ten times or more. Since a much larger clone is just one base distant, this may be a read error. The V call is TRBV3-1, the J call TRBJ1-1; the D is unclear. CDR3 length: 15 residues. The V gene's germline CDR1 is LGHDT and CDR2 YNNKEL (reference sequence). With 3 bases removed from V and 0 bases from J, the gap between germline ends came to 11 bases. DNA for the CDR3: TGTGCCAGCAGCCACTCAGAGATGGTGAACACTGAAGCTTTCTTT. Residues: CASSHSEMVNTEAFF.

This clonotype has ten or more counts. The genes are TRBV20-1 and TRBJ2-1, with D unclear. CDR3 length: 15 residues. V lost 0 bases and J 7 bases, leaving 16 bases between the germline ends. Germline V gives CDR1 DFQATT, CDR2 SNEGSKA (reference sequence). The CDR3 region is CSARDPPMRLNEQFF. DNA of the CDR3: TGCAGTGCTAGAGATCCGCCAATGAGATTAAATGAGCAGTTCTTC.